One T cell receptor (beta chain) is described in this entry. Germline V gene lookup returns CDR1 SGHRS and CDR2 YFSETQ. The CDR3 is 16 amino acids. Losses at the gene ends were 0 bases for V and 0 bases for J; bases not matched to a gene: 5. This sample was included in a study of control samples from healthy donors and cancer patients. TCRdb's copy holds only in-frame clones and misses some; the assay was immunoSEQ multiplex PCR. The sample holds 160,000 or so clones; roughly 94% are singletons and the top ten take about 9.3%. This TCR derives from a woman in her 40s in good health. Sequencing was performed on blood. The J gene is TRBJ1-1, the V gene TRBV5-1; 7 nucleotides line up with TRBD1. The CDR3 DNA follows: TGCGCCAGCAGCTTGGTGACAGGGAATATGAACACTGAAGCTTTCTTT. It encodes CASSLVTGNMNTEAFF.